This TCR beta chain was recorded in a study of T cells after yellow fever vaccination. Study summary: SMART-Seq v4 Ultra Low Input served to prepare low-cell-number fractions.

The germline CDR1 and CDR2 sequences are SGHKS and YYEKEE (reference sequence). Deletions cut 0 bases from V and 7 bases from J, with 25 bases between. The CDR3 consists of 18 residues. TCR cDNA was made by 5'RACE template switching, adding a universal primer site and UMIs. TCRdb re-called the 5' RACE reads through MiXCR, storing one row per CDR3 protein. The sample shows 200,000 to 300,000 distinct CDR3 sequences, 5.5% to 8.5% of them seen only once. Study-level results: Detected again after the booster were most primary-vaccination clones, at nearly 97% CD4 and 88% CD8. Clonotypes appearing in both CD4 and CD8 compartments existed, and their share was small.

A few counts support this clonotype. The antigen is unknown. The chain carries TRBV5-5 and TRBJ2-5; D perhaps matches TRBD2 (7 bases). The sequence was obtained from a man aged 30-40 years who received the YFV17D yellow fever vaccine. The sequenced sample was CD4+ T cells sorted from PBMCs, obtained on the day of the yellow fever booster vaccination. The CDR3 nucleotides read TGTGCCAGCAGCTTGGAGCTCCCAGCGGGGACAACAGGCGGGACCCAGTACTTC. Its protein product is CASSLELPAGTTGGTQYF.